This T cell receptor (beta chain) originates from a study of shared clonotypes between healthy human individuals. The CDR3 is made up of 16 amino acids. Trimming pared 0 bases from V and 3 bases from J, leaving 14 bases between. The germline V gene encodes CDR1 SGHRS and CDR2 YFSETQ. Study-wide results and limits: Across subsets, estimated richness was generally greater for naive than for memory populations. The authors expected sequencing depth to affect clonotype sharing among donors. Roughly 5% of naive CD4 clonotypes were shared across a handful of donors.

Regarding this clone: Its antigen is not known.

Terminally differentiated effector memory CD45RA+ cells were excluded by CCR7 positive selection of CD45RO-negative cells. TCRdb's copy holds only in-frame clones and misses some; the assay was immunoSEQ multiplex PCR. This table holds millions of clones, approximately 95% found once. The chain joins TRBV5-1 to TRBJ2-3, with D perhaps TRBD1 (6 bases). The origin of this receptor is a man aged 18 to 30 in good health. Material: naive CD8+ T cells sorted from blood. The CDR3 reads CASSLGAGDMTDTQYF. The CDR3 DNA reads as TGCGCCAGCAGCTTGGGGGCAGGGGACATGACAGATACGCAGTATTTT.